These T cell receptor beta chains were read from a single sample in a study of graft-versus-host responses after intestinal transplantation. TCRdb keeps only in-frame clones here, not all; method: immunoSEQ multiplex PCR. The table records about 88,000 clones, about 94% of them present only once. No cognate antigen is known for these TCRs. Sequencing used unstimulated CD4+ T cells sorted from spleen or lymph node cells, obtained before transplant. The receptors stem from a human donor who was the organ donor for an intestinal transplant. Both conserved end residues are part of each CDR3. A D gene is named only where the DNA matches it firmly. Some rows have no size entry. The others give once, few or many, or a class for an expanded clone.

j_call clone_size d_call v_call cdr3_nt cdr3_aa
TRBJ1-6 NA TRBD1 TRBV5-4 TGTGCCAGCAGTTCTACAGGGGGCATTTCACCCCTCCACTTT CASSSTGGISPLHF
TRBJ2-7 once NA TRBV28 TGTGCCAGCAGGATCGACATCTCCCACGAGCAGTACTTC CASRIDISHEQYF
TRBJ1-4 NA NA TRBV7-9 TGTGCCAGCAGCTTAGCACGGGGTGAAAAACTGTTTTTT CASSLARGEKLFF
TRBJ1-6 NA NA TRBV28 TGTGCCAGTCAGGGGAATAATTCACCCCTCCACTTT CASQGNNSPLHF
TRBJ1-1 NA TRBD1 TRBV2 TGTGCCAGCCGGGGGGGGGCAGGGGGCTTCACTGAAGCTTTCTTT CASRGGAGGFTEAFF
TRBJ1-1 NA NA TRBV6-1 TGTGCCAGCAGTGAAGTTCCACAGGGCGCTGAAGCTTTCTTT CASSEVPQGAEAFF
TRBJ2-1 NA TRBD2 TRBV9 TGTGCCAGCAGCTACCCAGGGACTAGCGGGGTGTACAATGAGCAGTTCTTC CASSYPGTSGVYNEQFF
TRBJ1-1 NA NA TRBV5-6 TGTGCCAGCAGCTCACAGAGTAACACTGAAGCTTTCTTT CASSSQSNTEAFF
TRBJ1-1 NA TRBD1 TRBV6-4 TGTGCCAGCAGAATCGGACAGGGGAACACTGAAGCTTTCTTT CASRIGQGNTEAFF
TRBJ1-5 NA NA TRBV5-3 TGTGCCAGAGAGCGGGACACCTATCAGCCCCAGCATTTT CARERDTYQPQHF
TRBJ2-7 NA NA TRBV9 TGTGCCAGCAGCGTAGTAGCTGGCGAGCAGTACTTC CASSVVAGEQYF
TRBJ1-3 NA TRBD1 TRBV15 TGTGCCACCAGCCGAACTCTGACAGGGGGCTCTGGAAACACCATATATTTT CATSRTLTGGSGNTIYF
TRBJ2-7 NA TRBD1 TRBV6-6 TGTGCCAGTCATCAGGGGACAGGGTACGAGCAGTACTTC CASHQGTGYEQYF
TRBJ2-5 NA NA TRBV4-1 TGCGCCAGCAGCGTAGGACCTGCGAGGGGGCAAGAGACCCAGTACTTC CASSVGPARGQETQYF
TRBJ2-3 NA TRBD2 TRBV18 TGTGCCAGCTCACTATTTCTAGCGGGTCCCACAGATACGCAGTATTTT CASSLFLAGPTDTQYF
TRBJ2-7 NA NA TRBV10-3 TGTGCCATTATGGACGCGTACGAGCAGTACTTC CAIMDAYEQYF
TRBJ1-3 NA NA TRBV29-1 TGCAGCGTCGTCATCTCTGGAAACACCATATATTTT CSVVISGNTIYF
TRBJ2-7 NA NA TRBV6-1 TGTGCCAGCAGTGAAGTCAGTATCTACGAGCAGTACTTC CASSEVSIYEQYF
TRBJ1-1 NA TRBD1 TRBV29-1 TGCAGCGTTAAAAGGGGGCCCACTGAAGCTTTCTTT CSVKRGPTEAFF
TRBJ1-5 once NA TRBV6-1 TGTGCCAGCGGGCACAAGGGTAGGAATCAGCCCCAGCATTTT CASGHKGRNQPQHF
TRBJ2-7 NA NA TRBV19 TGTGCCAGTAGTATCGCCGAATCCACGGGCTACGAGCAGTACTTC CASSIAESTGYEQYF
TRBJ2-7 NA NA TRBV11-2 TGTGCCAGCAGCTTAGTCACAGGGTTAAACGAGCAGTACTTC CASSLVTGLNEQYF